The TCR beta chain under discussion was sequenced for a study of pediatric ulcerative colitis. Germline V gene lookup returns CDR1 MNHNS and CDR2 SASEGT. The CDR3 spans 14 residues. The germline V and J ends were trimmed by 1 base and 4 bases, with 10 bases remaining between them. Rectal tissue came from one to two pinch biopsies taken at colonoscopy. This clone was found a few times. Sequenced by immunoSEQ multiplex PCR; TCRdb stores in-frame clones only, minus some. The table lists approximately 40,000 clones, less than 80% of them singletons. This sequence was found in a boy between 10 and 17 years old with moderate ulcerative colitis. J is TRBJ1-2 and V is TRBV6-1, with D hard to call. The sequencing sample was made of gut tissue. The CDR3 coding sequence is TGTGCCAGCAGTGAAGGGTGGCAGCTCTATGGCTACACCTTC. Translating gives CASSEGWQLYGYTF.